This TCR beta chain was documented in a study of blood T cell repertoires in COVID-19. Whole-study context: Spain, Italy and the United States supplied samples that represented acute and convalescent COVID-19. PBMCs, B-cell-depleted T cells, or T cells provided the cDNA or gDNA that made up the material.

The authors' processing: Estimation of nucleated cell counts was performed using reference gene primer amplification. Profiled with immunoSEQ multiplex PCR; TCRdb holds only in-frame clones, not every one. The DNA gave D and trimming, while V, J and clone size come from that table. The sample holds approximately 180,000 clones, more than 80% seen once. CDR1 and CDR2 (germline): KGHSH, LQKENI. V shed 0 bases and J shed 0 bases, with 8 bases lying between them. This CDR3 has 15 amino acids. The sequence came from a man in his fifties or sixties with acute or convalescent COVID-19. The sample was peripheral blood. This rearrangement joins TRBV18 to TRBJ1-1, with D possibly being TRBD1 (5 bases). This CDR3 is CASSPPGQLNTEAFF. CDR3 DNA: TGTGCCAGCTCACCACCCGGACAATTGAACACTGAAGCTTTCTTT.